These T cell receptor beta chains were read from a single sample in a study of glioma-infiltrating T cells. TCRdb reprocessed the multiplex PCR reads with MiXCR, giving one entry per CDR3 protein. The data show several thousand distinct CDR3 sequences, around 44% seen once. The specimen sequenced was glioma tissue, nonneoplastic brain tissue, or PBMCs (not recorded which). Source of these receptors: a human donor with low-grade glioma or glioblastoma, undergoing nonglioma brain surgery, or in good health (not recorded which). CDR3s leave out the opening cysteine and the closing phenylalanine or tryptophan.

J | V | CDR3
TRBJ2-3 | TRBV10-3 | AISGQLATGTDTQY
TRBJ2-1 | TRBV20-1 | SAPIAGGRNEQF
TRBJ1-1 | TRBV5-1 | ASSSQAGNTEAF
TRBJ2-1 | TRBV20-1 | SASAQGQGAYNEQF
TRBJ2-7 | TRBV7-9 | ASSQLAGGPYEQY
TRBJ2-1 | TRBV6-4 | ASSDSSVNEQF
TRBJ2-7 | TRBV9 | ASSAGQGAPYEQY
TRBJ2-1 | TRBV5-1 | ASSLSRGRDLYNEQF
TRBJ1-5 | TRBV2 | ASSRDRGTNQPQH
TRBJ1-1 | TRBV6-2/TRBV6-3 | ASSWAVAWTEAF
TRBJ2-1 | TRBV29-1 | SVESSRNEQF
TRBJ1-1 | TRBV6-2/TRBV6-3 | ASSYSLGSTEAF
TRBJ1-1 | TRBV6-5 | ASSPRQGPEAF
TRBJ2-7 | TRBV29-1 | SVRTSGDEQY
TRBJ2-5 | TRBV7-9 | ASSWTSGQGEETQY
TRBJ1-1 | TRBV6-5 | ASSYSETGTEAF
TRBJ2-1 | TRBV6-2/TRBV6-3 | ASRTGYNEQF
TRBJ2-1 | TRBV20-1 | SARDGLTYNEQF
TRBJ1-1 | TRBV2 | ASSLIRVGVGNTEAF
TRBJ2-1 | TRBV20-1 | SAREGSVLSGPYNEQF
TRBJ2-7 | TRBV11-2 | ASSLAIAGPYEQY
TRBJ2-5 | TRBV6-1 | ASSNTAETQY
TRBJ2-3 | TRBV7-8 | ASSLDSGVFTDTQY
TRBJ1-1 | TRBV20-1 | SARDVDLPRAF
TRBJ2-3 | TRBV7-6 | ASSPSGGAGTDTQY
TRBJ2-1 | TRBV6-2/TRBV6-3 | ASSHLAKEQF
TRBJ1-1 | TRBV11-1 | ASRPDRGVPEAF
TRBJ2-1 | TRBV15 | ATSRDLSGSGYYNEQF
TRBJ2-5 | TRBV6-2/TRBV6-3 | ASREGGSYNEQY
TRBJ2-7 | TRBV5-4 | ASSLGQRPDYEQY
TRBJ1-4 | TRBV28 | ASSIWTAATNEKLF
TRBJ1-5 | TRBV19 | ASIGQGVQPQH
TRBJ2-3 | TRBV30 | AWSVLRTDTQY
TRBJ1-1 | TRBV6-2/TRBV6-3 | ASRHRDHTEAF
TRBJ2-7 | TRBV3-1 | ASGPGNTDTQY
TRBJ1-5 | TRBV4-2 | ASSFGGPNQPQH
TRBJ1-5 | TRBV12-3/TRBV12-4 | ASRLQGDGNQPQH
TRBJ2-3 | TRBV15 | ATSQTSARYNEQY
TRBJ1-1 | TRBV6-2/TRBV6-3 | ASSFPRPPTNTEAF
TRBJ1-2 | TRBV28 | ASSLNLLRDGYT
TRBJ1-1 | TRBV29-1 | SVVPANTEAF
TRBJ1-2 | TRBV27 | ASRPAGESSYT
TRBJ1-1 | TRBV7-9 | ASSPHEPNTEVF
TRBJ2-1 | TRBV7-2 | ASSVTGGDYNERF
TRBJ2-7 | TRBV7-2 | ASSPFLAGREQY
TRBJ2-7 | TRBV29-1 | SVCVAGCYEQY
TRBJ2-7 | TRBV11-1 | ASSPTGEPYEQY
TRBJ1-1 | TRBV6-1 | ASDLDRGNTEAF
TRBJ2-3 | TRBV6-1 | ASKLAQSTDTQY
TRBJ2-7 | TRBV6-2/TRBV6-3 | ASSYSMELAGFRKQY
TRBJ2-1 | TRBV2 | ARQGTGAYNEQF
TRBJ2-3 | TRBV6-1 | ASSARQGGTDTQY
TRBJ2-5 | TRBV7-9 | ASSRQETQY
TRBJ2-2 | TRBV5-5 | ASSVTRQGPGELF
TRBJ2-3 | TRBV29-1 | SVDSRTDTQY
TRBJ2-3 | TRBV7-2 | ASSLSAGRADTQY
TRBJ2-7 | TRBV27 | ASGGLAGSYEQY
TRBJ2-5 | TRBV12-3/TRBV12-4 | ASSLGPPGLAGGPQETQY
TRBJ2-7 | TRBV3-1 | ASSQPGQGAYEQY